The entry that follows covers one TCR beta chain sequence. Germline V gives CDR1 SNHLY, CDR2 FYNNEI. This CDR3 spans 16 amino acids. Trimming took 6 bases from V and 1 from J, leaving 16 bases between them. The entry originates in a study of shared clonotypes between healthy human individuals. The CD4+ fraction was divided into a CD45RA+ naive subset and a CD45RA-negative memory subset. It was across several immunoSEQ plates that each subset's genomic DNA was evenly split. Method: immunoSEQ multiplex PCR; TCRdb's copy keeps in-frame clones and lacks some. The table records 2 million to 2.5 million clones, approximately 93% of them present only once.

J is TRBJ1-5 and V is TRBV2; possibly TRBD1 for D (6 bases). The clonotype originates from a man younger than 35 in good health. Some clones in this sample may be carry-over from other donors' samples. The sample was naive CD4+ T cells from PBMCs. Subset described: CD45RA+ positively selected. The CDR3 DNA is TGTGCCAGCAGGGACCCACAGGGAAGGAGCAATCAGCCCCAGCATTTT. It yields the protein CASRDPQGRSNQPQHF. The whole variable domain, remainder taken from reference TRBV2 and TRBJ1-5, is EPEVTQTPSHQVTQMGQEVILRCVPISNHLYFYWYRQILGQKVEFLVSFYNNEISEKSEIFDDQFSVERPDGSNFTLKIRSTKLEDSAMYFCASRDPQGRSNQPQHFGDGTRLSIL.